These 6 T cell receptor beta chains originate from one sample sequenced in a study of cytomegalovirus exposure and HLA in healthy donors. Sequencing was performed with immunoSEQ multiplex PCR; in TCRdb, only in-frame clones are kept and a portion is missing. The sample has 170,000 or so clones, approximately 83% seen once. What was sequenced was PBMCs. All receptors come from a woman under 30 in good health and CMV-seropositive.

This chain links TRBV4-1 with TRBJ1-2; 7 bases agree with TRBD1. Looked up from germline, CDR1 is MGHRA and CDR2 is YSYEKL. The CDR3 runs to 14 residues. V shed 3 bases, J shed 5 bases, and the junction held 6 bases outside the gene matches. CDR3 DNA: TGCGCCAGCAGCCATGGGACAGACTTATATGGCTACACCTTC. It codes for CASSHGTDLYGYTF.

The CDR3 loop is CASSLVSVTGQGANYEQYF. The CDR3 nucleotides are TGTGCCAGCAGCTTAGTGTCCGTAACGGGACAGGGGGCGAACTACGAGCAGTACTTC. The rearrangement joins TRBV7-8 to TRBJ2-7, with 12 bases matching TRBD1. This CDR3 comprises 19 residues. The germline V gene has CDR1 SGHVS and CDR2 FQNEAQ. Germline trimming cut 1 base from V and 3 bases from J; bases unmatched to any gene: 13.

This clone was found a few times. The genes are TRBV6-5 and TRBJ1-1; tentative D call: TRBD1 (6 bases). This CDR3 has 13 residues. The V end lost 8 bases, the J end lost 0 bases, and 10 bases lay between the germline ends. Germline V gene data show CDR1 as MNHEY and CDR2 as SVGAGI. The CDR3 region has the DNA TGTGCCAGCCACAGGGCCATGAACACTGAAGCTTTCTTT. Its translation is CASHRAMNTEAFF.

This clone was counted a single time. The rearrangement uses TRBV7-9 and TRBJ2-6; 7 nucleotides align to TRBD1. From germline, CDR1 is SEHNR and CDR2 FQNEAQ (reference sequence). The V and J ends lost 6 bases and 2 bases, in that order; junction bases with no gene match: 4. The CDR3 extends over 15 amino acids. The CDR3 reads CASRPTGAGANVLTF. The CDR3 DNA reads TGTGCCAGCAGGCCAACAGGGGCTGGGGCCAACGTCCTGACTTTC.

This chain uses TRBV6-5 with TRBJ1-5, with TRBD1 matching 8 bases. The CDR3 loop spans 15 amino acids. Germline V CDR1 and CDR2: MNHEY, SVGAGI. Trimming removed 8 bases from V and 3 bases from J; junction bases left unmatched: 9. The CDR3 is CASCRGQGDNQPQHF. The CDR3 nucleotides read TGTGCCAGCTGCCGAGGACAGGGCGACAATCAGCCCCAGCATTTT.

This clone was counted once. The chain recombines TRBV28 with TRBJ2-3; a weak D match, TRBD1 (6 bases). The CDR3 consists of 15 residues. Germline CDR1 and CDR2: MDHEN and SYDVKM. Trimming removed 4 bases at V and 1 base at J, with 12 bases between. CDR3 nucleotide sequence: TGTGCCAGCAGTTACCTGTCAGGGGGCACAGATACGCAGTATTTT. This encodes CASSYLSGGTDTQYF.